The 26 T cell receptor beta chains below come from one sample, sequenced in a study of T cell responses to AZD1222 COVID-19 vaccine. Method: immunoSEQ multiplex PCR; TCRdb's copy keeps in-frame clones and lacks some. The data contain some 94,000 clones, over 85% of them singletons. The input for sequencing was peripheral blood, taken on day 0 of AZD1222 vaccination. These receptors all stem from an adult in good health.

This chain joins TRBV21-1 and TRBJ1-5; TRBD1, as called in the table, went unchecked against the DNA. TRBV21-1 is noted as a pseudogene. This CDR3 is built from 17 residues. The CDR3 DNA follows: TGTGCCAGCAGCAAAGCACTAACAGGGACTAGCAATCAGCCCCAGCATTTT. Translated: CASSKALTGTSNQPQHF.

The V and J genes are TRBV21-1 and TRBJ1-4; TRBD1 is taken as the D call from the table, unchecked against the DNA. TRBV21-1 is designated a pseudogene. This CDR3 is built from 16 residues. The CDR3 here is CASSNRRNSTNEKLFF. CDR3 DNA: TGTGCCAGCAGCAATCGCAGGAATTCAACTAATGAAAAACTGTTTTTT.

The genes are TRBV7-3 and TRBJ2-7; TRBD2 agrees at 7 bases. V gave up 5 bases and J gave up 2 bases; unmatched junction bases: 9. CDR1 is SGHTA and CDR2 is FQGTGA in the germline V gene. The CDR3 consists of 15 residues. The CDR3 loop is CASSPTASGPYEQYF. The CDR3 nucleotides are TGTGCCAGCAGCCCGACGGCTAGCGGACCCTACGAGCAGTACTTC.

This sequence joins TRBV5-6 and TRBJ1-1, with 7 bases identical to TRBD1. Trimming cost V 4 bases and J 3 bases; bases outside gene matches: 9. This CDR3 region has 15 residues. From germline, CDR1 is SGHDT and CDR2 YYEEEE. For the CDR3, the DNA is TGTGCCAGCAGCCATCGACAGGGTGGCTACACTGAAGCTTTCTTT. The encoded protein is CASSHRQGGYTEAFF.

The J gene is TRBJ2-3, the V gene TRBV6-2 or TRBV6-3; D not resolved. The CDR3 is made up of 12 amino acids. V dropped 1 base and J dropped 2 bases, with 1 base sitting between them. The germline V gene has CDR1 MNHEY and CDR2 SVGEGT. Here the CDR3 DNA reads TGTGCCAGCAGTTACTACACAGATACGCAGTATTTT. Its protein is CASSYYTDTQYF.

This clone has only a few counts. The gene calls are TRBV5-4 and TRBJ2-2, with a weak D call TRBD2 (6 bases). CDR3 size: 13 residues. Trimming shortened V by 6 bases and J by 1 base, and 7 bases separated the two germline ends. The V gene's germline CDR1 is SGHNT and CDR2 YYREEE (reference sequence). The CDR3 region has the DNA TGTGCCAGCAAGGAGGGGAACACCGGGGAGCTGTTTTTT. Its translation: CASKEGNTGELFF.

The chain is built from TRBV6-5 and TRBJ1-5, with D possibly matching TRBD1 (6 bases). The germline V and J ends were trimmed by 6 bases and 9 bases, with 21 bases remaining between them. The CDR3 totals 15 residues. Germline lookup yields CDR1 MNHEY and CDR2 SVGAGI. The CDR3, as DNA: TGTGCCAGCAGGTCCAATTCAGGGGCAGGGCTGCCCCAGCATTTT. Encoded protein: CASRSNSGAGLPQHF.

The gene calls are TRBV5-4 and TRBJ1-4; 7 positions match TRBD1. The V and J ends lost 4 bases and 1 base, in that order; junction bases with no gene match: 7. CDR1 and CDR2 from the germline V gene are SGHNT and YYREEE (reference sequence). The CDR3 runs 16 residues. The chain's CDR3 is CASSRDSGGTNEKLFF. Here the CDR3 DNA reads TGTGCCAGCAGCCGGGACAGTGGGGGAACTAATGAAAAACTGTTTTTT. Drawing the rest from reference TRBV5-4 and TRBJ1-4, the complete variable domain is ETGVTQSPTHLIKTRGQQVTLRCSSQSGHNTVSWYQQALGQGPQFIFQYYREEENGRGNFPPRFSGLQFPNYSSELNVNALELDDSALYLCASSRDSGGTNEKLFFGSGTQLSVL.

The chain carries TRBV19 and TRBJ1-2, with 8 positions matching TRBD1. J was trimmed by 8 bases and V by 5 bases; bases with no gene match: 10. Germline CDR1 is LNHDA and CDR2 is SQIVND (reference sequence). The CDR3 sequence is 14 residues long. Here the CDR3 reads CASSLPLDRVGYTF. The CDR3 DNA reads TGTGCCAGTAGTCTCCCCTTGGACAGGGTGGGCTACACCTTC.

This clone has just one count. The chain is built from TRBV29-1 and TRBJ1-2; D gene uncertain. V lost 2 bases and J lost 4, with 8 bases in between. The CDR3 has 12 residues. Germline CDR1 SQVTM, CDR2 ANQGSEA. The CDR3 here is CSVETWSYGYTF. In DNA form, the CDR3 reads TGCAGCGTTGAAACCTGGAGCTATGGCTACACCTTC.

The chain carries TRBV28 and TRBJ2-3; 8 bases line up with TRBD1. This CDR3 is 17 amino acids long. Germline V gene lookup returns CDR1 MDHEN and CDR2 SYDVKM. The V and J ends lost 4 bases and 0 bases, in that order; junction bases with no gene match: 9. The CDR3 DNA reads TGTGCCAGCAGTTCCCCCCTGACAGGGGATAGCACAGATACGCAGTATTTT. It translates to CASSSPLTGDSTDTQYF.

The chain uses TRBV5-8 and TRBJ1-5; the match to TRBD1 covers 9 bases. The CDR3 loop spans 15 amino acids. The V gene end was trimmed by 4 bases and the J gene end by 6 bases; junction bases not matched to a gene: 8. The germline CDR1 and CDR2 sequences are SGHTS and YDEGEE. In DNA, the CDR3 is TGTGCCAGCAGCCCCGGACAGGGGTGGGGTCAGCCCCAGCATTTT. It translates to CASSPGQGWGQPQHF.

The CDR3 is CASSLTGISGNTIYF. The CDR3 bases are TGTGCCAGCAGCCTCACAGGGATCTCTGGAAACACCATATATTTT. The V gene is TRBV2, the J gene TRBJ1-3; D might be TRBD1 (6 bases). The CDR3 extends over 15 amino acids. Germline V lookup: CDR1 SNHLY, CDR2 FYNNEI. V was pared by 6 bases and J by 0 bases, with 12 bases between. Supplemented by reference TRBV2 and TRBJ1-3, the full variable domain reads EPEVTQTPSHQVTQMGQEVILRCVPISNHLYFYWYRQILGQKVEFLVSFYNNEISEKSEIFDDQFSVERPDGSNFTLKIRSTKLEDSAMYFCASSLTGISGNTIYFGEGSWLTVV.

This chain joins TRBV19 and TRBJ1-2, with unresolved D. This CDR3 has 13 residues. Per the germline V gene, CDR1 is LNHDA and CDR2 is SQIVND (reference sequence). Between the trimmed V and J ends, which lost 6 bases and 2 bases, there was a span of 10 bases. The CDR3 region is CASSPASNYGYTF. The CDR3 DNA is TGTGCCAGTAGCCCAGCCTCCAACTATGGCTACACCTTC.

This chain joins TRBV27 and TRBJ1-3; D gene uncertain. The CDR3 runs to 14 residues. Per the germline V gene, CDR1 is MNHEY and CDR2 is SMNVEV (reference sequence). V was shortened by 3 bases and J by 4 bases, with 10 bases between the two germline ends. The CDR3, as DNA: TGTGCCAGCAGTTTTCAGAGGGAAGGAAACACCATATATTTT. As protein: CASSFQREGNTIYF.

This clone has more than one count but fewer than ten. The rearrangement uses TRBV3-1 (or the pseudogene TRBV3-2) and TRBJ2-7; D may be TRBD2 (6 bases). The germline V and J ends were trimmed by 3 bases and 7 bases, with 10 bases remaining between them. Germline CDR1 LGHDT, CDR2 YNNKEL (reference sequence). The CDR3 length is 12 residues. CDR3 region: CASSHFGGEQYF. For the CDR3, the DNA is TGTGCCAGCAGCCATTTTGGGGGGGAGCAGTACTTC.

The chain is built from TRBV6-2 or TRBV6-3 and TRBJ2-7; 7 bases are a match to TRBD2. The CDR3 is made up of 16 amino acids. From germline, CDR1 is MNHEY and CDR2 SVGEGT. Unmatched junction bases numbered 10, after V lost 0 bases and J lost 5 bases. In DNA form, the CDR3 reads TGTGCCAGCAGTTACTCGAGCGGGACCTATGACGACGAGCAGTACTTC. It encodes CASSYSSGTYDDEQYF.

V is TRBV30 and J is TRBJ1-2; no clear D gene. V was clipped by 0 bases and J by 5 bases, with 10 bases between them. Germline CDR1 and CDR2: GTSNPN and SVGIG (reference sequence). The length of the CDR3 is 13 residues. The CDR3 loop reads CAWSVTDRYGYTF. CDR3 DNA: TGTGCCTGGAGTGTAACAGACCGGTATGGCTACACCTTC.

This clone was seen just once. The chain has TRBV30 and TRBJ1-1; possibly TRBD1 for D (5 bases). Trimming pared 0 bases from V and 5 bases from J, leaving 10 bases between. The CDR3 loop spans 13 amino acids. CDR1 is GTSNPN, CDR2 SVGIG, per germline (reference sequence). CDR3 region: CAWSVLSGTEAFF. CDR3 DNA: TGTGCCTGGAGTGTACTTTCAGGGACTGAAGCTTTCTTT.

The chain uses TRBV19 and TRBJ1-6; TRBD1 might be the D (5 bases). The CDR3 sequence is 14 residues long. Germline CDR1 is LNHDA and CDR2 is SQIVND (reference sequence). Trimming removed 4 bases from V and 10 bases from J, with 14 bases in between. CDR3 coding DNA: TGTGCCAGTAGTAAGACAGCGGTAGGATCACCCCTCCACTTT. It yields the protein CASSKTAVGSPLHF.

The rearrangement links TRBV28 to TRBJ2-7; 10 bases match TRBD1. This CDR3 region has 15 residues. Germline V CDR1 and CDR2: MDHEN, SYDVKM. The V gene end was trimmed by 6 bases and the J gene end by 2 bases; junction bases not matched to a gene: 7. The CDR3 spells CASSPGQGGTYEQYF. The DNA of the CDR3 is TGTGCCAGCAGCCCAGGACAGGGGGGGACCTACGAGCAGTACTTC.

This chain uses TRBV3-1 (or the pseudogene TRBV3-2) with TRBJ2-7; 7 nucleotides align to TRBD2. Germline V gives CDR1 LGHDT, CDR2 YNNKEL (reference sequence). The ends lost 0 bases at V and 7 bases at J; junction bases unmatched: 6. The CDR3 extends over 14 amino acids. CDR3 in DNA: TGTGCCAGCAGCCAAGATTTCCGGGGGGTAGAGCAGTACTTC. Residues: CASSQDFRGVEQYF.

V is TRBV2 and J is TRBJ1-4; a weak D match, TRBD1 (5 bases). Between the trimmed V and J ends, which lost 2 bases and 0 bases, there was a span of 16 bases. The germline V gene has CDR1 SNHLY and CDR2 FYNNEI. The CDR3 sequence is 18 residues long. The CDR3 DNA reads as TGTGCCAGCAGTGAATCTCGACGCAGGGCTGCAACTAATGAAAAACTGTTTTTT. It is translated as CASSESRRRAATNEKLFF. The full variable domain, in which reference TRBV2 and TRBJ1-4 provide the parts outside the CDR3, is EPEVTQTPSHQVTQMGQEVILRCVPISNHLYFYWYRQILGQKVEFLVSFYNNEISEKSEIFDDQFSVERPDGSNFTLKIRSTKLEDSAMYFCASSESRRRAATNEKLFFGSGTQLSVL.

The rearrangement uses TRBV11-2 and TRBJ2-7, with D maybe TRBD2 (5 bases). V lost 3 bases, J lost 4 bases, and 13 bases lay in between. The CDR3 loop spans 14 amino acids. The germline gives CDR1 SGHAT, CDR2 FQNNGV. The CDR3 DNA reads TGTGCCAGCAGCTTGGGAGTGAGGGAATACGAGCAGTACTTC. Protein: CASSLGVREYEQYF.

The V and J genes are TRBV30 and TRBJ2-2, with D tentatively TRBD1 (6 bases). Trimming left V 4 bases short and J 7 bases short, with 16 bases between. CDR1 and CDR2 (germline): GTSNPN, SVGIG (reference sequence). The CDR3 consists of 14 residues. The CDR3 reads CAWTRRQAGGELFF. CDR3 DNA sequence: TGTGCCTGGACCCGACGACAGGCCGGCGGGGAGCTGTTTTTT.

This clone was observed once. The V gene is TRBV4-2, the J gene TRBJ2-7, with D possibly matching TRBD2 (5 bases). Trimming shortened V by 0 bases and J by 5 bases, and 11 bases separated the two germline ends. This CDR3 spans 14 amino acids. CDR1 is LGHNA, CDR2 YNFKEQ, per germline. The CDR3 region has the DNA TGTGCCAGCAGCCAAGATAGAGGGATGGACGAGCAGTACTTC. Translation gives CASSQDRGMDEQYF.